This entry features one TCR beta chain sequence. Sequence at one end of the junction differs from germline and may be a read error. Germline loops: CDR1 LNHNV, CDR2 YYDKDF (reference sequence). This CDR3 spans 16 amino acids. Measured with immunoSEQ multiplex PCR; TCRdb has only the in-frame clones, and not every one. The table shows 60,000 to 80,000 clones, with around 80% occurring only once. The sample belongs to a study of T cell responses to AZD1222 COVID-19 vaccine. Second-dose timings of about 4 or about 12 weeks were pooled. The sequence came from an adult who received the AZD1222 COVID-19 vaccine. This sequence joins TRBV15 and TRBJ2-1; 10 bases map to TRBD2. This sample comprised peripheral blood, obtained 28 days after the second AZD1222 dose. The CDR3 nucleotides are TGTGCCACCAGCCGAGAATTAGCGGGGGGTACCAATGAGCAGTTCTTC. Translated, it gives CATSRELAGGTNEQFF.